Listed below are T cell receptor beta chains from one sample, sequenced in a study of T cell changes during pregnancy in multiple sclerosis. TCRdb's table, derived via immunoSEQ multiplex PCR, lists solely in-frame clones and lacks some. This repertoire shows around 20,000 clones, around four fifths found once; its top ten account for more than 15%. The sequencing here drew on CD8+ T cells from peripheral blood mononuclear cells, taken in the first trimester of pregnancy. The receptors come from a female donor in good health, enrolled as a control in a pregnancy study. The CDR3 runs from the conserved cysteine through the conserved F or W. The order of the fields is J gene, clone size, V gene, D gene, CDR3 DNA, CDR3 protein. D genes are given only for firm matches. Some rows have no size entry. The others give once, few or many, or a class for an expanded clone.

j_call: TRBJ1-1
clone_size: -
v_call: TRBV5-6
d_call: TRBD1
cdr3_nt: TGTGCCAGCAGCGGTGGACAGGGAAAAACTGAAGCTTTCTTT
cdr3_aa: CASSGGQGKTEAFF

j_call: TRBJ2-7
clone_size: -
v_call: TRBV27
d_call: TRBD1
cdr3_nt: TGTGCCAGCTCAGGGACAGGGGACTACGAGCAGTACTTC
cdr3_aa: CASSGTGDYEQYF

j_call: TRBJ2-2
clone_size: -
v_call: TRBV9
d_call: TRBD2
cdr3_nt: TGTGCCAGCAGCGTAGGTTCTAGCGGCATGAACACCGGGGAGCTGTTTTTT
cdr3_aa: CASSVGSSGMNTGELFF

j_call: TRBJ2-1
clone_size: -
v_call: TRBV6-5
d_call: TRBD1
cdr3_nt: TGTGCCAGCAGTTACTCGACAGGGGGCTCATACAATGAGCAGTTCTTC
cdr3_aa: CASSYSTGGSYNEQFF

j_call: TRBJ2-7
clone_size: -
v_call: TRBV10-2
d_call: TRBD1
cdr3_nt: TGCGCCAGCAGTGATGGGACAGGCTACGAGCAGTACTTC
cdr3_aa: CASSDGTGYEQYF

j_call: TRBJ2-7
clone_size: -
v_call: TRBV7-2
d_call: TRBD2
cdr3_nt: TGTGCCAGCAGCCCAGGGACTAGCGGGAGGGCCTACGAGCAGTACTTC
cdr3_aa: CASSPGTSGRAYEQYF

j_call: TRBJ2-5
clone_size: -
v_call: TRBV27
d_call: -
cdr3_nt: TGTGCCAGCAGTTTGACACGACCCGCTGAGACCCAGTACTTC
cdr3_aa: CASSLTRPAETQYF

j_call: TRBJ1-2
clone_size: -
v_call: TRBV5-5
d_call: TRBD1
cdr3_nt: TGTGCCAGCAGCATGACAGGGTTGGGCACCTTC
cdr3_aa: CASSMTGLGTF

j_call: TRBJ2-7
clone_size: -
v_call: TRBV2
d_call: TRBD2
cdr3_nt: TGTGCCAGCACAGGGACTATACGCTACGAGCAGTACTTC
cdr3_aa: CASTGTIRYEQYF

j_call: TRBJ2-7
clone_size: -
v_call: TRBV7-9
d_call: -
cdr3_nt: TGTGCCAGCAGCGCAACCGGAGGGACAGAGATCTACGAGCAGTACTTC
cdr3_aa: CASSATGGTEIYEQYF

j_call: TRBJ1-1
clone_size: -
v_call: TRBV19
d_call: -
cdr3_nt: TGTGCCAGTAGTATAAAGGGGCAGACGAACACTGAAGCTTTCTTT
cdr3_aa: CASSIKGQTNTEAFF

j_call: TRBJ2-3
clone_size: -
v_call: TRBV7-6
d_call: TRBD2
cdr3_nt: TGTGCCAGCAGCTTAGAGTTAGCGGGAGCCACTAGCACAGATACGCAGTATTTT
cdr3_aa: CASSLELAGATSTDTQYF

j_call: TRBJ2-3
clone_size: -
v_call: TRBV5-1
d_call: TRBD2
cdr3_nt: TGCGCCAGCAGCATAGCGGGTCTTAGCACAGATACGCAGTATTTT
cdr3_aa: CASSIAGLSTDTQYF

j_call: TRBJ1-1
clone_size: -
v_call: TRBV9
d_call: -
cdr3_nt: TGTGCCAGCAGCGTAGGTGGGGGCACTAACACTGAAGCTTTCTTT
cdr3_aa: CASSVGGGTNTEAFF

j_call: TRBJ2-7
clone_size: -
v_call: TRBV30
d_call: TRBD1
cdr3_nt: TGTGCCTGGGTGGGACAGGGGGCCCACGAGCAGTACTTC
cdr3_aa: CAWVGQGAHEQYF

j_call: TRBJ2-7
clone_size: -
v_call: TRBV4-2
d_call: TRBD1
cdr3_nt: TGTGCCAGCAGCCCGAAATTTCGGGACAGGAGCTCCTACGAGCAGTACTTC
cdr3_aa: CASSPKFRDRSSYEQYF

j_call: TRBJ2-7
clone_size: medium-sized
v_call: TRBV27
d_call: -
cdr3_nt: TGTGCCAGCAGTCAAACCTACGAGCAGTACTTC
cdr3_aa: CASSQTYEQYF

j_call: TRBJ1-2
clone_size: -
v_call: TRBV5-1
d_call: -
cdr3_nt: TGCGCCAGCAGCTTGGCTACAGACCCCGATAGCTACACCTTC
cdr3_aa: CASSLATDPDSYTF

j_call: TRBJ2-1
clone_size: -
v_call: TRBV19
d_call: -
cdr3_nt: TGTGCCAGTAGAACCGGACAGCTAGAGCAGTTCTTC
cdr3_aa: CASRTGQLEQFF

j_call: TRBJ2-7
clone_size: -
v_call: TRBV9
d_call: -
cdr3_nt: TGTGCCAGCAGCGTAGGGTCGCGGTTGGACGGGAGCGAGCAGTACTTC
cdr3_aa: CASSVGSRLDGSEQYF

j_call: TRBJ1-5
clone_size: -
v_call: TRBV19
d_call: -
cdr3_nt: TGTGCCAGTAGTATGAGCGTCCTAGAAGGTCAGCCCCAGCATTTT
cdr3_aa: CASSMSVLEGQPQHF

j_call: TRBJ2-1
clone_size: once
v_call: TRBV4-2
d_call: -
cdr3_nt: TGTGCCAGCAGCCAGGAGGAGGGTAATGAGCAGTTCTTC
cdr3_aa: CASSQEEGNEQFF

j_call: TRBJ1-1
clone_size: -
v_call: TRBV6-4
d_call: TRBD1
cdr3_nt: TGTGCCAGCAGCCCCGGGACAGACAACACTGAAGCTTTCTTT
cdr3_aa: CASSPGTDNTEAFF

j_call: TRBJ1-2
clone_size: -
v_call: TRBV5-5
d_call: TRBD1
cdr3_nt: TGTGCCAGCAGCTCGACCGGGACAGGGTATACCCCCTATGGCTACACCTTC
cdr3_aa: CASSSTGTGYTPYGYTF

j_call: TRBJ2-3
clone_size: -
v_call: TRBV15
d_call: TRBD2
cdr3_nt: TGTGCCACCAGCAGATTAGCGGGAGTCGGAGCAGATACGCAGTATTTT
cdr3_aa: CATSRLAGVGADTQYF

j_call: TRBJ1-2
clone_size: -
v_call: TRBV15
d_call: -
cdr3_nt: TGTGCCACCAGCAGAGATCGCGTTACGGGCTACACCTTC
cdr3_aa: CATSRDRVTGYTF

j_call: TRBJ2-3
clone_size: few
v_call: TRBV4-3
d_call: -
cdr3_nt: TGCGCCAGCAGCCAGGAGATAGGGGGGGGAGCAGATACGCAGTATTTT
cdr3_aa: CASSQEIGGGADTQYF

j_call: TRBJ1-6
clone_size: many
v_call: TRBV5-1
d_call: TRBD1
cdr3_nt: TGCGCCAGCAGGGGACAGGGGGACACCTATAATTCACCCCTCCACTTT
cdr3_aa: CASRGQGDTYNSPLHF

j_call: TRBJ1-1
clone_size: many
v_call: TRBV9
d_call: TRBD1
cdr3_nt: TGTGCCAGCAGCGTAGGGACAGGCAGTGAAGCTTTCTTT
cdr3_aa: CASSVGTGSEAFF

j_call: TRBJ2-7
clone_size: few
v_call: TRBV6-6
d_call: TRBD2
cdr3_nt: TGTGCCAGCAGTCCTAGCGGAAGCCTGGACTACGAGCAGTACTTC
cdr3_aa: CASSPSGSLDYEQYF

j_call: TRBJ1-1
clone_size: -
v_call: TRBV30
d_call: -
cdr3_nt: TGTGCCTGGAGTATGGACAGAGGCACTGAAGCTTTCTTT
cdr3_aa: CAWSMDRGTEAFF

j_call: TRBJ2-5
clone_size: -
v_call: TRBV6-4
d_call: -
cdr3_nt: TGTGCCAGCAGTCCTACAACAGAAGGCGGGGAGACCCAGTACTTC
cdr3_aa: CASSPTTEGGETQYF

j_call: TRBJ2-7
clone_size: -
v_call: TRBV6-5
d_call: TRBD1
cdr3_nt: TGTGCCAGCAGTTGGGCAGGGGGAGCCTACGAGCAGTACTTC
cdr3_aa: CASSWAGGAYEQYF

j_call: TRBJ2-1
clone_size: -
v_call: TRBV7-6
d_call: -
cdr3_nt: TGTGCCAGCAGCTTCGGAGCCCTCAATGAGCAGTTCTTC
cdr3_aa: CASSFGALNEQFF

j_call: TRBJ2-2
clone_size: -
v_call: TRBV27
d_call: -
cdr3_nt: TGTGCCAGCAGCCTCAGCGGAGGAGGGACCAACACCGGGGAGCTGTTTTTT
cdr3_aa: CASSLSGGGTNTGELFF

j_call: TRBJ1-1
clone_size: once
v_call: TRBV18
d_call: -
cdr3_nt: TGTGCCAGCTCACCCCTCGTGAACACTGAAGCTTTCTTT
cdr3_aa: CASSPLVNTEAFF

j_call: TRBJ2-7
clone_size: -
v_call: TRBV2
d_call: -
cdr3_nt: TGTGCCAGCAGTGAAGCGCGGGGACCCTCCTACGAGCAGTACTTC
cdr3_aa: CASSEARGPSYEQYF

j_call: TRBJ2-5
clone_size: -
v_call: TRBV5-1
d_call: -
cdr3_nt: TGCGCCAGCAGCTTGGAAGGGGCAGCCCAAGAGACCCAGTACTTC
cdr3_aa: CASSLEGAAQETQYF

j_call: TRBJ1-2
clone_size: -
v_call: TRBV5-4
d_call: -
cdr3_nt: TGTGCCAGCAGCTTCCTCACAGGTCCTAACTATGGCTACACCTTC
cdr3_aa: CASSFLTGPNYGYTF

j_call: TRBJ2-2
clone_size: -
v_call: TRBV19
d_call: -
cdr3_nt: TGTGCCAGTACCCTGACAGGGAACACCGGGGAGCTGTTTTTT
cdr3_aa: CASTLTGNTGELFF

j_call: TRBJ2-2
clone_size: -
v_call: TRBV5-4
d_call: -
cdr3_nt: TGTGCCAGCAGCGTCCGGTGGCAGGGGAACACCGGGGAGCTGTTTTTT
cdr3_aa: CASSVRWQGNTGELFF

j_call: TRBJ1-5
clone_size: -
v_call: TRBV21-1
d_call: -
cdr3_nt: TGTGCCAGCAGCTCCGGGACAGGGGCAAGCCGACTGACTTATAGCAATCAGCCCCAGCATTTT
cdr3_aa: CASSSGTGASRLTYSNQPQHF